This TCR beta chain was sequenced in a study of vaccination and CD4 T cells after COVID-19. Background on the study: For post-vaccine samples, collection took place a median about 65 days after dose two, ranging from 14 to 241.

With the Oncomine TCR Beta short-read assay, DNA from cultured CD4+ T cells was sequenced. TCRdb itself ran the PCR reads through MiXCR, one entry per CDR3 protein. The sample has about 12,000 distinct CDR3 sequences, roughly 44% seen once. Regarding this clonotype: Its cognate antigen is unknown.

Treatment specified: approximately nine-day PBMC culture with coronavirus spike peptide pools or control peptides (ViraFEST assay). After expanding antigen-specific T cells with peptide pools, ViraFEST sequenced their TCRs. Germline V gene data show CDR1 as LNHNV and CDR2 as YYDKDF (reference sequence). Trimming removed 6 bases at V and 3 bases at J, with 9 bases between. The CDR3 has 12 residues. The J gene is TRBJ2-7, the V gene TRBV15; maybe TRBD2 (5 bases). The TCR was taken from a human donor with COVID-19. The sample consisted of cultured CD4+ T cells from blood. The CDR3, as DNA: TGTGCCACCAGTGAGGGCTTCTACGAGCAGTACTTC. Its protein is CATSEGFYEQYF. The full variable domain, its missing parts supplied by reference TRBV15 and TRBJ2-7, is DAMVIQNPRYQVTQFGKPVTLSCSQTLNHNVMYWYQQKSSQAPKLLFHYYDKDFNNEADTPDNFQSRRPNTSFCFLDIRSPGLGDTAMYLCATSEGFYEQYFGPGTRLTVT.